The T cell receptor beta chain under discussion was sequenced for a study of T cell changes during pregnancy in multiple sclerosis. V was pared by 4 bases and J by 7 bases, with 3 bases of the junction left unmatched. The CDR3 runs to 12 residues. CDR1 is SQVTM, CDR2 ANQGSEA, per germline. Here immunoSEQ multiplex PCR was the method, and the copy in TCRdb shows in-frame clones only, minus some. The sample includes almost 25,000 clones, more than 70% of them seen just once. The sample in question was CD4+ T cells from peripheral blood mononuclear cells, obtained in the first trimester of pregnancy. The chain employs TRBV29-1 and TRBJ1-4; 7 positions agree with TRBD1. The sequence came from a female donor in good health, enrolled as a control in a pregnancy study. CDR3 sequence: CSVGTGVEKLFF. Written as DNA, the CDR3 is TGCAGCGTTGGAACAGGGGTTGAAAAACTGTTTTTT.